These T cell receptor beta chains were read from a single sample in a study of blood T cell repertoires in COVID-19. Using immunoSEQ multiplex PCR, the repertoire was profiled, and TCRdb retains in-frame clones only, with some absent. This table holds fewer than 250,000 clones, roughly 80% found once. The sequenced sample was PBMCs or T cells enriched from blood (not recorded which). The receptor set was obtained from a woman in her 30s who had recovered from COVID-19. Each CDR3 is given without its conserved first and last residue.

V: TRBV28; CDR3: ASSPGVGSSGNTIY
V: TRBV5-4; CDR3: ASSTGQETDGYT
V: TRBV7-9; CDR3: ASSKLAGPSTDTQY
V: TRBV5-6; CDR3: ASSLPGTSRGTDTQY
V: TRBV5-4; CDR3: ASSSPGLAAYEQY
V: TRBV27; CDR3: ASGPSTPYEQY
V: TRBV19; CDR3: ASSVRQGSQY
V: TRBV28; CDR3: ASSSRQGDETQY
V: TRBV5-1; CDR3: ASSLASMNTEAF
V: TRBV27; CDR3: ASRQVSSYNSPLH
V: TRBV11-1; CDR3: ASSLAGGEQF
V: TRBV19; CDR3: ASKRGAGELF
V: TRBV12-5; CDR3: ASGFGNGTVYGYT
V: TRBV5-4; CDR3: ASSLGTEAF
V: TRBV27; CDR3: ASSLDRGRNTEAF
V: TRBV18; CDR3: ASSSGQGKGQPQH
V: TRBV2; CDR3: ASSGGTIAQH
V: TRBV7-2; CDR3: ASSLVRIPAGYT
V: TRBV30; CDR3: AWSVGSGYT
V: TRBV19; CDR3: ASSALWGSPLH
V: TRBV2; CDR3: ASSGRQGNTEAF
V: TRBV9; CDR3: ASSQGAEDEAF
V: TRBV18; CDR3: ASSPFSGDYNEQF
V: TRBV5-1; CDR3: ASSLDGRSNTEAF
V: TRBV6-5; CDR3: ASRSTGTSGNTIY
V: TRBV28; CDR3: ASSSQTSGKEETQY